What follows are 30 T cell receptor beta chains derived from one specimen sequenced in a study of blood T cell repertoires in COVID-19. The data were produced by immunoSEQ multiplex PCR, yet TCRdb's version contains in-frame clones alone and is incomplete. The sample has under 300,000 clones, approximately 80% seen once. The sample comprised PBMCs or T cells enriched from blood (not recorded which). These receptors were taken from a man aged 35 to 55 who had recovered from COVID-19.

This rearrangement joins TRBV28 to TRBJ1-6; 7 bases match TRBD1. This CDR3 has 15 amino acids. The ends lost 6 bases at V and 0 bases at J; junction bases unmatched: 2. Germline V lookup: CDR1 MDHEN, CDR2 SYDVKM. CDR3 DNA: TGTGCCAGCAGGACAGGGAGCTCCTATAATTCACCCCTCCACTTT. Translation gives CASRTGSSYNSPLHF.

This chain links TRBV5-8 with TRBJ2-3; TRBD2 is a possible D gene (6 bases). Germline loops: CDR1 SGHTS, CDR2 YDEGEE. The CDR3 totals 15 residues. V lost 2 bases and J lost 3, with 13 bases in between. In DNA, the CDR3 is TGTGCCAGCAGCTTTACCGGGAGTGTAACAGATACGCAGTATTTT. Amino acid sequence: CASSFTGSVTDTQYF.

CDR3 loop: CASSPGQVGGSYTF. DNA of the CDR3: TGTGCCAGCAGCCCCGGACAGGTTGGTGGGAGCTACACCTTC. This chain uses TRBV28 with TRBJ1-2, with 7 bases lining up with TRBD1. This CDR3 is 14 amino acids long. V lost 6 bases, J lost 9 bases, and 13 bases stayed unmatched. Germline V gene lookup returns CDR1 MDHEN and CDR2 SYDVKM.

The rearrangement joins TRBV9 to TRBJ1-1, with 10 bases lining up with TRBD1. The CDR3 length is 16 residues. Per the germline V gene, CDR1 is SGDLS and CDR2 is YYNGEE. Unmatched junction bases numbered 9, after V lost 4 bases and J lost 3 bases. CDR3 sequence: CASSRQGATQYTEAFF. CDR3 in DNA: TGTGCCAGCAGCCGACAGGGGGCTACTCAGTACACTGAAGCTTTCTTT.

The rearrangement links TRBV18 to TRBJ1-1; 7 positions match TRBD1. This CDR3 contains 15 residues. V shed 3 bases and J 0 bases; nucleotides not matched to a gene: 4. Germline CDR1 KGHSH, CDR2 LQKENI. This CDR3 reads CASSPDRNMNTEAFF. In DNA form, the CDR3 reads TGTGCCAGCTCACCGGACAGGAACATGAACACTGAAGCTTTCTTT.

The chain has TRBV10-3 and TRBJ1-2; weak D call: TRBD1 (6 bases). The germline gives CDR1 ENHRY, CDR2 SYGVKD. This CDR3 spans 13 amino acids. V was clipped by 6 bases and J by 7 bases, with 15 bases between them. The CDR3 is CAISVRDMFGYTF. The CDR3 region has the DNA TGTGCCATCAGCGTCCGGGACATGTTTGGCTACACCTTC.

The rearrangement joins TRBV6-5 to TRBJ1-2; 7 nucleotides align to TRBD1. The length of the CDR3 is 13 residues. V was clipped by 6 bases and J by 7 bases; unmatched bases: 8. CDR1 is MNHEY, CDR2 SVGAGI, per germline. Here the CDR3 reads CASSPTGEGGYTF. The DNA of the CDR3 is TGTGCCAGCAGCCCCACAGGGGAAGGTGGCTACACCTTC.

This chain joins TRBV28 and TRBJ1-2; 10 bases fit TRBD1. Germline V lookup: CDR1 MDHEN, CDR2 SYDVKM. Unmatched junction bases numbered 6, after V lost 2 bases and J lost 3 bases. The CDR3 has 16 residues. The CDR3: CASSLLGTGAHYGYTF. Here the CDR3 DNA reads TGTGCCAGCAGTTTACTCGGGACAGGGGCGCACTATGGCTACACCTTC.

This clone was seen just once. The CDR3 loop is CASRDDFNYGYTF. In nucleotides, the CDR3 is TGCGCCAGCAGGGATGACTTTAACTATGGCTACACCTTC. This rearrangement joins TRBV10-2 to TRBJ1-2; D ambiguous. Trimming took off 6 bases at V and 1 base at J, with 9 bases between the two ends. From germline, CDR1 is WSHSY and CDR2 SAAADI. CDR3 length: 13 residues.

This sequence joins TRBV19 and TRBJ1-2; 8 nucleotides agree with TRBD1. Germline V lookup: CDR1 LNHDA, CDR2 SQIVND (reference sequence). J lost 12 bases, V lost 3 bases, and 12 bases had no gene match. The CDR3 runs 14 residues. CDR3 coding DNA: TGTGCCAGTAGTATCCGGGACAGGACTCTTTCAGACACCTTC. Its translation is CASSIRDRTLSDTF.

The V call is TRBV5-1, the J call TRBJ2-1; 8 nucleotides align to TRBD1. This CDR3 is 16 amino acids long. The V gene end was trimmed by 2 bases and the J gene end by 4 bases; junction bases not matched to a gene: 8. Germline V lookup: CDR1 SGHRS, CDR2 YFSETQ. CDR3: CASSFLGQGQYNEQFF. DNA of the CDR3: TGCGCCAGCAGCTTTTTAGGACAGGGACAATACAATGAGCAGTTCTTC.

This clone came up a few times. The gene calls are TRBV12-3 or TRBV12-4 and TRBJ2-7; tentatively, D is TRBD2 (6 bases). Trimming removed 3 bases at V and 4 bases at J, with 7 bases between. The CDR3 totals 12 residues. CDR3 nucleotide sequence: TGTGCCAGCAGTTTGACTAGTTACGAGCAGTACTTC. Amino acids: CASSLTSYEQYF.

The genes are TRBV27 and TRBJ1-5; D is uncertain. The ends were cut back, 5 bases at V and 5 bases at J, with 13 bases in the middle. The germline V gene encodes CDR1 MNHEY and CDR2 SMNVEV (reference sequence). The length of the CDR3 is 14 residues. CDR3 in amino acids: CASSTHSFYQPQHF. The CDR3 nucleotides are TGTGCCAGCAGTACCCACTCTTTTTATCAGCCCCAGCATTTT.

The chain recombines TRBV23-1 with TRBJ2-3; D not resolved. TRBV23-1 is classed as an ORF, of uncertain function. Trimming left V 2 bases short and J 6 bases short, with 12 bases between. The CDR3 loop spans 14 amino acids. In DNA form, the CDR3 reads TGCGCCAGCAGTCAACAGGCAGTTGGGGATACGCAGTATTTT. It codes for CASSQQAVGDTQYF.

V is TRBV5-1 and J is TRBJ1-2, with D unclear. The CDR3 length is 14 residues. In germline, CDR1 is SGHRS, CDR2 YFSETQ. Trimming removed 0 bases from V and 6 bases from J, with 12 bases in between. This CDR3 is CASSLGRGVHGYTF. CDR3 sequence (DNA): TGCGCCAGCAGCTTGGGTCGCGGTGTACATGGCTACACCTTC.

The chain joins TRBV5-1 to TRBJ2-3; the D gene is possibly TRBD1 (5 bases). The CDR3 runs to 15 residues. V was pared by 7 bases and J by 2 bases, with 17 bases between. Germline values: CDR1 SGHRS, CDR2 YFSETQ. In DNA form, the CDR3 reads TGCGCCAGCCGCGGATGGGGCCGCGTCACAGATACGCAGTATTTT. Translation: CASRGWGRVTDTQYF.

This chain links TRBV5-1 with TRBJ2-7; TRBD1 might be the D (5 bases). The germline V gene has CDR1 SGHRS and CDR2 YFSETQ. This CDR3 spans 16 amino acids. The V gene lost 0 bases and the J gene lost 3 bases, with 16 bases spanning the gap. The CDR3 DNA reads TGCGCCAGCAGCTTGGCAGGGCGGAGAATCGACTACGAGCAGTACTTC. Translating gives CASSLAGRRIDYEQYF.

This sequence joins TRBV19 and TRBJ2-7, with a tentative D call TRBD1 (7 bases). With 7 bases removed from V and 0 bases from J, the gap between germline ends came to 16 bases. The CDR3 contains 15 residues. Germline V CDR1 and CDR2: LNHDA, SQIVND (reference sequence). The CDR3 sequence: CASTQGGESSYEQYF. CDR3 bases: TGTGCCAGTACCCAGGGGGGCGAAAGCTCCTACGAGCAGTACTTC.

Of note for this clone: One junction end disagrees with the germline gene, perhaps due to a read error. The chain links TRBV7-3 to TRBJ1-2; no reliable D call. In germline, CDR1 is SGHTA, CDR2 FQGTGA. There are 13 residues in the CDR3. CDR3 sequence: CASSISGLPGLHF. DNA of the CDR3: TGTGCCAGCAGCATTTCGGGCCTCCCCGGACTTCACTTC.

This sequence joins TRBV9 and TRBJ1-1; D is possibly TRBD1 (5 bases). V shed 4 bases and J shed 1 base, with 14 bases lying between them. CDR3 length equals 15 residues. Germline CDR1 reads SGDLS; CDR2 reads YYNGEE. CDR3 amino acids: CASSPLGGGNTEAFF. The CDR3 DNA follows: TGTGCCAGCAGCCCACTGGGGGGAGGGAACACTGAAGCTTTCTTT.

The chain uses TRBV18 and TRBJ1-2, with TRBD1 matching 8 bases. Germline loops: CDR1 KGHSH, CDR2 LQKENI. With 3 bases clipped from V and 7 bases from J, the junction kept 1 base outside the gene matches. CDR3 size: 12 residues. CDR3 sequence (DNA): TGTGCCAGCTCACCCGACAGGGGTGGCTACACCTTC. It codes for CASSPDRGGYTF.

By sample share, this clone is medium-sized. The junction departs from germline at one end; a sequencing error may be responsible. This chain joins TRBV20-1 and TRBJ1-1; D remains unclear. There are 11 residues in the CDR3. Germline loops: CDR1 DFQATT, CDR2 SNEGSKA (reference sequence). CDR3 DNA sequence: TGCAGTGCCAGAGGATCCGGGAACGCTTTCTTT. Encoded protein: CSARGSGNAFF.

The J gene is TRBJ1-1, the V gene TRBV5-4, with 9 bases lining up with TRBD1. Trimming cost V 2 bases and J 11 bases; bases outside gene matches: 4. Germline CDR1 SGHNT, CDR2 YYREEE (reference sequence). This CDR3 region has 12 residues. CDR3 sequence (DNA): TGTGCCAGCAGCTTACAGGGGGCGCTGGCTTTCTTT. The encoded protein is CASSLQGALAFF. Combining the CDR3 with reference TRBV5-4 and TRBJ1-1 gives the whole variable domain ETGVTQSPTHLIKTRGQQVTLRCSSQSGHNTVSWYQQALGQGPQFIFQYYREEENGRGNFPPRFSGLQFPNYSSELNVNALELDDSALYLCASSLQGALAFFGQGTRLTVV.

The count of this clone is one. The CDR3 protein is CASSPRLAGSYNEQFF. In nucleotides, the CDR3 is TGTGCCAGCAGCCCACGACTAGCGGGATCCTACAATGAGCAGTTCTTC. The V call is TRBV4-2, the J call TRBJ2-1, with 11 bases aligning to TRBD2. From germline, CDR1 is LGHNA and CDR2 YNFKEQ. The CDR3 is made up of 16 amino acids. V was clipped by 4 bases and J by 1 base; unmatched bases: 3.

This clone was picked up one time. The chain recombines TRBV7-3 with TRBJ2-2; possible D gene TRBD1, 6 bases. Germline CDR1 is SGHTA and CDR2 is FQGTGA. V lost 3 bases and J 5 bases, leaving 13 bases between the germline ends. This CDR3 spans 15 amino acids. Here the CDR3 reads CASSFLRGGTGELFF. The CDR3 coding sequence is TGTGCCAGCAGCTTCCTAAGAGGGGGAACCGGGGAGCTGTTTTTT.

The CDR3 DNA is TGTGCCAGCAGTCAGACAGGAACCTATGGCTACACCTTC. Encoded protein: CASSQTGTYGYTF. The gene calls are TRBV6-5 and TRBJ1-2, with D possibly TRBD1 on 6 matching bases. The ends were cut back, 5 bases at V and 4 bases at J, with 11 bases in the middle. Germline V gives CDR1 MNHEY, CDR2 SVGAGI. This CDR3 is built from 13 residues.

This chain links TRBV18 with TRBJ1-5; 7 bases match TRBD1. Germline lookup yields CDR1 KGHSH and CDR2 LQKENI. This CDR3 is built from 13 residues. The V segment lost 5 bases and the J segment 4 bases; nucleotides outside the gene matches: 2. CDR3: CASSADRNQPQHF. Here the CDR3 DNA reads TGTGCCAGCTCAGCGGACAGGAATCAGCCCCAGCATTTT.

J is TRBJ2-3 and V is TRBV7-2, with D perhaps TRBD2 (6 bases). Trimming removed 5 bases at V and 2 bases at J, with 17 bases between. CDR1 and CDR2 (germline): SGHTA, FQGNSA. CDR3 length: 16 residues. The CDR3 sequence is CASSLNYGGFTDTQYF. CDR3 DNA: TGTGCCAGCAGCCTCAACTATGGGGGGTTCACAGATACGCAGTATTTT. Complete variable domain (other parts from reference TRBV7-2 and TRBJ2-3): GAGVSQSPSNKVTEKGKDVELRCDPISGHTALYWYRQSLGQGLEFLIYFQGNSAPDKSGLPSDRFSAERTGGSVSTLTIQRTQQEDSAVYLCASSLNYGGFTDTQYFGPGTRLTVL.

J is TRBJ2-1 and V is TRBV9; D unclear. The germline CDR1 and CDR2 sequences are SGDLS and YYNGEE. The length of the CDR3 is 15 residues. Trimming stripped 0 bases from V and 5 bases from J, with 12 bases between. The CDR3 nucleotides read TGTGCCAGCAGCGTAGCCGGTCTAGGCAACAATGAGCAGTTCTTC. It specifies CASSVAGLGNNEQFF.

The chain combines TRBV7-2 with TRBJ1-5; D unclear. CDR1 SGHTA and CDR2 FQGNSA come from the germline V gene. The CDR3 contains 14 residues. Trimming took 3 bases from V and 0 from J, leaving 6 bases between them. CDR3 residues: CASSFYNSNQPQHF. The CDR3 DNA reads TGTGCCAGCAGCTTTTACAATAGCAATCAGCCCCAGCATTTT.